A selection of T cell receptor beta chains follows, all from one sample in a study of cytomegalovirus exposure and HLA in healthy donors. The data were produced by immunoSEQ multiplex PCR, yet TCRdb's version contains in-frame clones alone and is incomplete. This sample yields over 120,000 clones, of which more than 75% are seen a single time; less than 3% belongs to the top ten. The specimen sequenced was PBMCs. These receptors were taken from a woman aged 18-29 years in good health and CMV-seropositive. Both conserved end residues are part of each CDR3. Fields, in order: V gene, clone size, D gene, CDR3 length, J gene, CDR3 DNA, CDR3 protein. A D gene is named only where the DNA matches it firmly. The listing skips clone size in some rows; elsewhere it reads once, few, many or a size class.

V: TRBV19; size: few; D: TRBD1; length: 12; J: TRBJ1-1; DNA: TGTGCCAGTAGTATATGGACAGGGCCCCCAGAGTTC; CDR3: CASSIWTGPPEF
V: TRBV5-5; size: NA; D: NA; length: 13; J: TRBJ2-7; DNA: TGTGCCAGCAGCTTGGGCACAACCTACGAGCAGTACTTC; CDR3: CASSLGTTYEQYF
V: TRBV6-5; size: NA; D: TRBD1; length: 14; J: TRBJ1-5; DNA: TGTGCCAGCAGTTACTCAGGGGGCGTCCAGCCCCAGCATTTT; CDR3: CASSYSGGVQPQHF
V: TRBV28; size: NA; D: NA; length: 12; J: TRBJ1-2; DNA: TGTGCCAGCAGTGCGGAAGGCTATGGCTACACCTTC; CDR3: CASSAEGYGYTF
V: TRBV14; size: NA; D: TRBD1; length: 14; J: TRBJ2-1; DNA: TGTGCCAGCAGCCAGAAGGACAGGGTGGGAGAGCAGTTCTTC; CDR3: CASSQKDRVGEQFF
V: TRBV7-6; size: NA; D: NA; length: 13; J: TRBJ2-7; DNA: TGTGCCAGCAGATTCACAGGGTTCCACGAGCAGTACTTC; CDR3: CASRFTGFHEQYF
V: TRBV7-2; size: NA; D: NA; length: 12; J: TRBJ2-7; DNA: TGTGCCAGCAGCGGGACTCTCATGGGGCAGTACTTC; CDR3: CASSGTLMGQYF
V: TRBV10-1; size: NA; D: TRBD2; length: 15; J: TRBJ2-7; DNA: TGCGCCAGCAGTGAGTCGACTAGCGGCAGATACGAGCAGTACTTC; CDR3: CASSESTSGRYEQYF
V: TRBV7-2; size: NA; D: TRBD1; length: 16; J: TRBJ1-4; DNA: TGTGCCAGCAGCTCGGGACAGGGTTCAACTAATGAAAAACTGTTTTTT; CDR3: CASSSGQGSTNEKLFF
V: TRBV2; size: NA; D: NA; length: 11; J: TRBJ1-1; DNA: TGTGCCAGCAGAGAGATGGGCGAAGCTTTCTTT; CDR3: CASREMGEAFF
V: TRBV15; size: NA; D: NA; length: 12; J: TRBJ2-3; DNA: TGTGCCACCAGCAGCGGACTTGGGACGCAGTATTTT; CDR3: CATSSGLGTQYF
V: TRBV6-1; size: NA; D: TRBD1; length: 15; J: TRBJ2-3; DNA: TGTGCCAGCAGTACCGCGACAGGGGTCACAGATACGCAGTATTTT; CDR3: CASSTATGVTDTQYF
V: TRBV11-2; size: NA; D: NA; length: 14; J: TRBJ2-7; DNA: TGTGCCAGCAGCCTCACCGGACAGCCCTACGAGCAGTACTTC; CDR3: CASSLTGQPYEQYF
V: TRBV5-1; size: NA; D: NA; length: 15; J: TRBJ2-6; DNA: TGCGCCAGCACCTCCGACAGGTCTGGGGCCAACGTCCTGACTTTC; CDR3: CASTSDRSGANVLTF
V: TRBV5-6; size: NA; D: TRBD1; length: 12; J: TRBJ2-7; DNA: TGTGCCAGCGGACAGGGGGCCCACGAGCAGTACTTC; CDR3: CASGQGAHEQYF
V: TRBV5-4; size: NA; D: NA; length: 16; J: TRBJ2-2; DNA: TGTGCCAGCAGCCTTGGACACCCCGCGAACACCGGGGAGCTGTTTTTT; CDR3: CASSLGHPANTGELFF
V: TRBV5-1; size: NA; D: TRBD1; length: 14; J: TRBJ1-2; DNA: TGCGCCAGCAGCTCGCCGGACAGGGAGGAAGGCTACACCTTC; CDR3: CASSSPDREEGYTF
V: TRBV5-6; size: NA; D: NA; length: 15; J: TRBJ2-7; DNA: TGTGCCAGCAGCTGGAGAGACGCCGGGTCCTACGAGCAGTACTTC; CDR3: CASSWRDAGSYEQYF
V: TRBV25-1; size: NA; D: NA; length: 12; J: TRBJ1-2; DNA: TGTGCCAGCAGGGGGGGGTACTATGGCTACACCTTC; CDR3: CASRGGYYGYTF
V: TRBV5-1; size: NA; D: NA; length: 13; J: TRBJ2-7; DNA: TGCGCCAGCAAGCCCCCCGGGGGCTACGAGCAGTACTTC; CDR3: CASKPPGGYEQYF
V: TRBV11-2; size: NA; D: NA; length: 14; J: TRBJ1-6; DNA: TGTGCCAGCAGCTTAGCCGGAGATAATTCACCCCTCCACTTT; CDR3: CASSLAGDNSPLHF
V: TRBV5-4; size: NA; D: TRBD1; length: 12; J: TRBJ2-7; DNA: TGTGCCAGCAGCCCGACAGGGATCGAGCAGTACTTC; CDR3: CASSPTGIEQYF
V: TRBV29-1; size: NA; D: TRBD1; length: 15; J: TRBJ2-7; DNA: TGCAGCGTTGTTCTCTCGGACAGGCGTGGCTACGAGCAGTACTTC; CDR3: CSVVLSDRRGYEQYF
V: TRBV7-2; size: NA; D: NA; length: 16; J: TRBJ1-4; DNA: TGTGCCAGCAGCTTAGACGTAGCCAGGGTAAAAGAAAAACTGTTTTTT; CDR3: CASSLDVARVKEKLFF
V: TRBV6-6; size: NA; D: TRBD1; length: 14; J: TRBJ2-7; DNA: TGTGCCAGCAGTTACTCGGGACAGGGGAACGAGCAGTACTTC; CDR3: CASSYSGQGNEQYF
V: TRBV6-4; size: few; D: TRBD2; length: 19; J: TRBJ2-3; DNA: TGTGCCAGCACCATGACCCTTGGGGATAGCGGGGGGCAAACAGATACGCAGTATTTT; CDR3: CASTMTLGDSGGQTDTQYF
V: TRBV4-3; size: once; D: NA; length: 15; J: TRBJ2-3; DNA: TGCGCCAGCAGCCAAGAGACAGGACACACAGATACGCAGTATTTT; CDR3: CASSQETGHTDTQYF
V: TRBV25-1; size: NA; D: TRBD1; length: 16; J: TRBJ1-1; DNA: TGTGCCAGCAGTGGGTTCCCGGGACAGATGAACACTGAAGCTTTCTTT; CDR3: CASSGFPGQMNTEAFF
V: TRBV6-5; size: medium-sized; D: NA; length: 14; J: TRBJ2-3; DNA: TGTGCCAGCAGTTACCTGCAGAGCACAGATACGCAGTATTTT; CDR3: CASSYLQSTDTQYF